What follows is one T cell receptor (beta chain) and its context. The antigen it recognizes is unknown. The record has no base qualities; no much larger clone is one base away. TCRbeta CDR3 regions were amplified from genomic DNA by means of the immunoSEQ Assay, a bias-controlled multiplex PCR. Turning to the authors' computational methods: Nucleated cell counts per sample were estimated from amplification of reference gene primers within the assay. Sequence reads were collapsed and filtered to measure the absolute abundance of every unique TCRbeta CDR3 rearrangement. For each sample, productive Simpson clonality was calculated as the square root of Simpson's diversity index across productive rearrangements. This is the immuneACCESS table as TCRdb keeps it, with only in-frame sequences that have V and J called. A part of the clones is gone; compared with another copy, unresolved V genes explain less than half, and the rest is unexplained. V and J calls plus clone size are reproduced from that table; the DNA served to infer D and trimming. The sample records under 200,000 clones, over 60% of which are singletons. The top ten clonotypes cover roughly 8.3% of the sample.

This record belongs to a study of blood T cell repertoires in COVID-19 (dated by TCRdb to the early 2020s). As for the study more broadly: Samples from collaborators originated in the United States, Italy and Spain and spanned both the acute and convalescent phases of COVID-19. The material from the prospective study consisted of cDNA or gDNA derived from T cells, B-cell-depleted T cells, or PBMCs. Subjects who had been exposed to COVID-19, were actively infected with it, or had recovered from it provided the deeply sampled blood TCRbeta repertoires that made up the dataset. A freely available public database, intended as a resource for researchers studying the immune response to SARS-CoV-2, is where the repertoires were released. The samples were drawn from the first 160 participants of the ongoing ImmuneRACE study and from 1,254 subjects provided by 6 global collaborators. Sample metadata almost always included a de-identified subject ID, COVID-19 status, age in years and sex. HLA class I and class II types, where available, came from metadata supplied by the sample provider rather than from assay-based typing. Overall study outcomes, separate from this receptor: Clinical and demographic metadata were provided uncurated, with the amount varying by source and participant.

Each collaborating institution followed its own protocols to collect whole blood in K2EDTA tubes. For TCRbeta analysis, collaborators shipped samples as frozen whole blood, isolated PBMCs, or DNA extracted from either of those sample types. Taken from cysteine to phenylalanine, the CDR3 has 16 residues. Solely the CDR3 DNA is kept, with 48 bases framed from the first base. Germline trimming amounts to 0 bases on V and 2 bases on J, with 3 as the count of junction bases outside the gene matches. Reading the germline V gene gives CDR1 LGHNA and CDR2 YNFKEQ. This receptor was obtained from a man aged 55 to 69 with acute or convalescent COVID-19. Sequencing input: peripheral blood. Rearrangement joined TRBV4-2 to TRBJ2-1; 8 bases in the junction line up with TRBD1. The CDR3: CASSQETGEAYNEQFF. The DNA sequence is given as TGTGCCAGCAGCCAAGAGACAGGGGAGGCCTACAATGAGCAGTTCTTC.